This is a list of T cell receptor beta chains from one sample in a study of T cell changes during pregnancy in multiple sclerosis. Generated by immunoSEQ multiplex PCR, the TCRdb table keeps only in-frame clones and is missing some. Of tens of thousands of clones in the sample, around 90% were seen once. The input for sequencing was peripheral blood, taken in the second trimester of pregnancy. All receptors derive from a female donor in good health, enrolled as a control in a pregnancy study. Each CDR3 is given with its conserved first and last residue. A D gene is named only where the DNA matches it firmly. Size values are once, few and many counts, or a class for expanded clones, and some rows have none.

clone_size: .; v_call: TRBV9; j_call: TRBJ2-3; d_call: .; cdr3_nt: TGTGCCAGCAGCTTTTTTTCGGGGACGCAGTATTTT; cdr3_aa: CASSFFSGTQYF
clone_size: .; v_call: TRBV12-5; j_call: TRBJ2-3; d_call: .; cdr3_nt: TGTGCTAGTGGGCAGGGTAGGGGCGATACGCAGTATTTT; cdr3_aa: CASGQGRGDTQYF
clone_size: .; v_call: TRBV5-4; j_call: TRBJ1-2; d_call: TRBD1; cdr3_nt: TGTGCCAGCAGCCCCGAGAGGGGGCTTAAGGACTATGGCTACACCTTC; cdr3_aa: CASSPERGLKDYGYTF
clone_size: .; v_call: TRBV10-3; j_call: TRBJ2-5; d_call: TRBD1; cdr3_nt: TGTGCCATCAGTGTGGGACAGGGGGCGCAGGGTGGCCAAGAGACCCAGTACTTC; cdr3_aa: CAISVGQGAQGGQETQYF
clone_size: .; v_call: TRBV7-8; j_call: TRBJ2-7; d_call: .; cdr3_nt: TGTGCCAGCAGCTTAGGCCCCACTGGACTTATCTACGAGCAGTACTTC; cdr3_aa: CASSLGPTGLIYEQYF
clone_size: .; v_call: TRBV28; j_call: TRBJ2-1; d_call: .; cdr3_nt: TGTGCCAGCATAAGAAGGGGGGCGCCCAGGGGGGAGCAGTTCTTC; cdr3_aa: CASIRRGAPRGEQFF
clone_size: .; v_call: TRBV6-5; j_call: TRBJ1-1; d_call: .; cdr3_nt: TGTGCCAGCAGTCCCCTCCGGGGTGACACTGAAGCTTTCTTT; cdr3_aa: CASSPLRGDTEAFF
clone_size: .; v_call: TRBV28; j_call: TRBJ1-4; d_call: .; cdr3_nt: TGTGCCAGCAGTTTTAAAGGGGCAGGGGAAAAACTGTTTTTT; cdr3_aa: CASSFKGAGEKLFF
clone_size: medium-sized; v_call: TRBV6-4; j_call: TRBJ2-1; d_call: TRBD2; cdr3_nt: TGTGCCAGCAGTGACGCTAGCGGGACCAACAATGAGCAGTTCTTC; cdr3_aa: CASSDASGTNNEQFF
clone_size: .; v_call: TRBV18; j_call: TRBJ2-1; d_call: TRBD2; cdr3_nt: TGTGCCAGCTCACCAGTAGCGGGGGCCGATTCCTACAATGAGCAGTTCTTC; cdr3_aa: CASSPVAGADSYNEQFF
clone_size: .; v_call: TRBV4-1; j_call: TRBJ2-2; d_call: .; cdr3_nt: TGCGCCAGCAGCGTAGGAGGGCAGGGCCCCGGGGAGCTGTTTTTT; cdr3_aa: CASSVGGQGPGELFF
clone_size: .; v_call: TRBV28; j_call: TRBJ2-7; d_call: .; cdr3_nt: TGTGCCAGCAGTTTAACACAGATATCCTACGAGCAGTACTTC; cdr3_aa: CASSLTQISYEQYF
clone_size: .; v_call: TRBV4-1; j_call: TRBJ2-2; d_call: .; cdr3_nt: TGCGCCAGCAGCCACTTTTGGGGCAGTCAATCCGGGGAGCTGTTTTTT; cdr3_aa: CASSHFWGSQSGELFF
clone_size: few; v_call: TRBV18; j_call: TRBJ2-7; d_call: TRBD1; cdr3_nt: TGTGCCAGCTCACTTACTCCAGGACAGGGTCCCTCCTACGAGCAGTACTTC; cdr3_aa: CASSLTPGQGPSYEQYF
clone_size: .; v_call: TRBV6-5; j_call: TRBJ1-1; d_call: .; cdr3_nt: TGTGCCAGCAGCCTATCAGGGAAAGCTTTCTTT; cdr3_aa: CASSLSGKAFF
clone_size: .; v_call: TRBV6-1; j_call: TRBJ1-5; d_call: .; cdr3_nt: TGTGCCAGCAGTGAAGGAAGGCCCAGGGGAGAGCGCAATCAGCCCCAGCATTTT; cdr3_aa: CASSEGRPRGERNQPQHF
clone_size: .; v_call: TRBV29-1; j_call: TRBJ2-3; d_call: TRBD1; cdr3_nt: TGCAGCGTTCGCCGGGACAGCGATACGCAGTATTTT; cdr3_aa: CSVRRDSDTQYF
clone_size: .; v_call: TRBV9; j_call: TRBJ1-2; d_call: TRBD1; cdr3_nt: TGTGCCAGCAGCGACCGGGACAGGGCGCGGGGCTACACCTTC; cdr3_aa: CASSDRDRARGYTF
clone_size: once; v_call: TRBV5-6; j_call: TRBJ1-2; d_call: .; cdr3_nt: TGTGCCAGCAGCCGGGGGGGGGTCTATGGCTACACCTTC; cdr3_aa: CASSRGGVYGYTF
clone_size: .; v_call: TRBV5-4; j_call: TRBJ2-5; d_call: TRBD2; cdr3_nt: TGTGCCAGCAGCCTCGGGGGAGCGGGAGGTGAGACCCAGTACTTC; cdr3_aa: CASSLGGAGGETQYF
clone_size: .; v_call: TRBV2; j_call: TRBJ2-5; d_call: TRBD2; cdr3_nt: TGTGCCAGCAGGAGGGGACTAGCGGAGCTCCAAGAGACCCAGTACTTC; cdr3_aa: CASRRGLAELQETQYF
clone_size: .; v_call: TRBV7-8; j_call: TRBJ2-1; d_call: .; cdr3_nt: TGTGCCAGCGGCTGGGGGGGGCCTAATGAGCAGTTCTTC; cdr3_aa: CASGWGGPNEQFF
clone_size: .; v_call: TRBV14; j_call: TRBJ2-7; d_call: .; cdr3_nt: TGTGCCAGCAGCCAAGCCCAGGACTGGCAATACGAGCAGTACTTC; cdr3_aa: CASSQAQDWQYEQYF
clone_size: .; v_call: TRBV27; j_call: TRBJ1-6; d_call: TRBD1; cdr3_nt: TGTGCCAGCAGTTTGATCAGGGGGAATTCACCCCTCCACTTT; cdr3_aa: CASSLIRGNSPLHF
clone_size: once; v_call: TRBV28; j_call: TRBJ1-2; d_call: .; cdr3_nt: TGTGCCATCTTTTCGGACACAAACTATGGCTACACCTTC; cdr3_aa: CAIFSDTNYGYTF
clone_size: .; v_call: TRBV5-1; j_call: TRBJ2-5; d_call: TRBD2; cdr3_nt: TGCGCCAGCAGCTTGGTTGTTAGCGGGGGTGAGACCCAGTACTTC; cdr3_aa: CASSLVVSGGETQYF
clone_size: .; v_call: TRBV6-6; j_call: TRBJ1-3; d_call: .; cdr3_nt: TGTGCCAGCAGTTACTCGGCAGGGAGAAACACCATATATTTT; cdr3_aa: CASSYSAGRNTIYF
clone_size: .; v_call: TRBV7-3; j_call: TRBJ2-7; d_call: .; cdr3_nt: TGTGCCAGCAGCTACCCGGGGAACCGTATGTCCTACGAGCAGTACTTC; cdr3_aa: CASSYPGNRMSYEQYF
clone_size: .; v_call: TRBV4-1; j_call: TRBJ1-6; d_call: .; cdr3_nt: TGCGCCAGCAGCCAAGATTCGGGGGATTCCTATAATTCACCCCTCCACTTT; cdr3_aa: CASSQDSGDSYNSPLHF
clone_size: .; v_call: TRBV7-8; j_call: TRBJ2-7; d_call: .; cdr3_nt: TGTGCCAGCAGCTTAGCGAGGGCAGGGGCGCACTCCTACGAGCAGTACTTC; cdr3_aa: CASSLARAGAHSYEQYF
clone_size: .; v_call: TRBV28; j_call: TRBJ2-5; d_call: .; cdr3_nt: TGTGCCAGCCTGGACAGACAAGAGACCCAGTACTTC; cdr3_aa: CASLDRQETQYF